This entry lists 27 T cell receptor beta chains sequenced from one sample in a study of blood T cell repertoires in COVID-19. The assay was immunoSEQ multiplex PCR, and TCRdb's table has in-frame clones only and misses some. The table shows some 150,000 clones, with around nine tenths occurring only once. The sequenced sample was peripheral blood. These receptor sequences come from a human donor in a cohort sampled during active COVID-19.

The chain joins TRBV28 to TRBJ2-1; possible D gene TRBD2, 5 bases. V lost 3 bases and J 4 bases, leaving 13 bases between the germline ends. Germline CDR1 and CDR2: MDHEN and SYDVKM. The CDR3 loop spans 15 amino acids. CDR3 bases: TGTGCCAGCAGTTTGGGCGGCCCGGGGTACAATGAGCAGTTCTTC. Translation: CASSLGGPGYNEQFF.

The chain has TRBV15 and TRBJ2-7, with a tentative D call TRBD2 (5 bases). The ends were cut back, 1 base at V and 2 bases at J, with 12 bases in the middle. CDR3 length: 15 amino acids. CDR1 is LNHNV, CDR2 YYDKDF, per germline (reference sequence). The CDR3: CATSRGPTGTYEQYF. In DNA form, the CDR3 reads TGTGCCACCAGCAGAGGTCCCACGGGAACCTACGAGCAGTACTTC.

The chain carries TRBV4-1 and TRBJ2-5, with 7 bases fitting TRBD2. V was pared by 0 bases and J by 5 bases, with 15 bases of the junction left unmatched. The CDR3 length is 18 residues. Germline-derived CDR1 and CDR2 are MGHRA and YSYEKL. The CDR3 is CASSQEGPGKAGRETQYF. CDR3 nucleotides: TGCGCCAGCAGCCAAGAGGGCCCCGGTAAAGCGGGGAGGGAGACCCAGTACTTC.

The chain employs TRBV5-6 and TRBJ2-3; no reliable D call. Deletions cut 5 bases from V and 0 bases from J, with 10 bases between. Germline V gene lookup returns CDR1 SGHDT and CDR2 YYEEEE. This CDR3 is 14 amino acids long. CDR3 nucleotide sequence: TGTGCCAGCAGGAGTGGTTCTAGCACAGATACGCAGTATTTT. This encodes CASRSGSSTDTQYF.

The gene calls are TRBV28 and TRBJ1-4, with TRBD1 identical over 9 bases. The length of the CDR3 is 14 residues. CDR1 is MDHEN, CDR2 SYDVKM, per germline. The trim removed 6 bases at V and 8 bases at J, leaving 7 bases unmatched. CDR3 protein: CASRKGQGGEKLFF. Here the CDR3 DNA reads TGTGCCAGCAGAAAGGGACAGGGTGGGGAAAAACTGTTTTTT. Full variable domain (rest looked up from reference TRBV28 and TRBJ1-4): DVKVTQSSRYLVKRTGEKVFLECVQDMDHENMFWYRQDPGLGLRLIYFSYDVKMKEKGDIPEGYSVSREKKERFSLILESASTNQTSMYLCASRKGQGGEKLFFGSGTQLSVL.

The gene calls are TRBV28 and TRBJ1-6; unclear D gene. CDR3 length: 14 amino acids. From germline, CDR1 is MDHEN and CDR2 SYDVKM. V was clipped by 4 bases and J by 10 bases, with 14 bases between them. CDR3 residues: CASSSPGIRSPLHF. Here the CDR3 DNA reads TGTGCCAGCAGTTCCCCGGGGATAAGGTCACCCCTCCACTTT. The full variable domain, its missing parts supplied by reference TRBV28 and TRBJ1-6, is DVKVTQSSRYLVKRTGEKVFLECVQDMDHENMFWYRQDPGLGLRLIYFSYDVKMKEKGDIPEGYSVSREKKERFSLILESASTNQTSMYLCASSSPGIRSPLHFGNGTRLTVT.

This chain connects TRBV5-5 to TRBJ1-1; TRBD1 agrees at 9 bases. J was trimmed by 2 bases and V by 0 bases; bases with no gene match: 11. The CDR3 totals 18 residues. Germline V gene data show CDR1 as SGHKS and CDR2 as YYEKEE (reference sequence). The CDR3 loop reads CASSLVRTGTGSNTEAFF. CDR3 in DNA: TGTGCCAGCAGCTTGGTCAGAACCGGGACAGGGAGTAACACTGAAGCTTTCTTT.

The chain joins TRBV15 to TRBJ2-2; 11 bases align to TRBD2. Per germline, CDR1 LNHNV and CDR2 YYDKDF (reference sequence). V lost 4 bases and J lost 1; bases outside the gene matches: 14. This CDR3 is 20 amino acids long. The CDR3 coding sequence is TGTGCCACCAGCAAAGCACTTGGGCTAGCGGGAGGAAAGAACACCGGGGAGCTGTTTTTT. The encoded protein is CATSKALGLAGGKNTGELFF.

CDR3 sequence: CASSWSGQVYEQYF. CDR3 nucleotide sequence: TGTGCCAGCAGTTGGTCGGGACAGGTCTACGAGCAGTACTTC. The chain carries TRBV6-6 and TRBJ2-7; 8 bases map to TRBD1. The CDR3 extends over 14 amino acids. Germline V CDR1 and CDR2: MNHNY, SVGAGI (reference sequence). The ends lost 4 bases at V and 3 bases at J; junction bases unmatched: 5.

The chain uses TRBV19 and TRBJ2-3; TRBD2 might be the D (6 bases). The length of the CDR3 is 15 residues. Trimming took off 2 bases at V and 6 bases at J, with 15 bases between the two ends. Germline V lookup: CDR1 LNHDA, CDR2 SQIVND (reference sequence). The CDR3 region is CASSIRRGDVDTQYF. Written as DNA, the CDR3 is TGTGCCAGTAGTATAAGGCGGGGTGACGTCGATACGCAGTATTTT.

The chain is built from TRBV7-8 and TRBJ1-2; D perhaps matches TRBD1 (6 bases). Germline V gene data show CDR1 as SGHVS and CDR2 as FQNEAQ. The CDR3 runs to 17 residues. Trimming left V 5 bases short and J 4 bases short, with 23 bases between. CDR3: CASSPGTGRGRGYGYTF. CDR3 coding DNA: TGTGCCAGCAGCCCTGGCACAGGGAGAGGAAGGGGCTATGGCTACACCTTC. Based on the CDR3 plus reference TRBV7-8 and TRBJ1-2, the full variable domain is GAGVSQSPRYKVAKRGQDVALRCDPISGHVSLFWYQQALGQGPEFLTYFQNEAQLDKSGLPSDRFFAERPEGSVSTLKIQRTQQEDSAVYLCASSPGTGRGRGYGYTFGSGTRLTVV.

The chain recombines TRBV7-6 with TRBJ1-2, with no clear D. V lost 5 bases to trimming and J lost 6 bases, with 16 bases between them. Germline lookup yields CDR1 SGHVS and CDR2 FNYEAQ. This CDR3 is built from 14 residues. The CDR3 DNA reads as TGTGCCAGCAGCCCGAATCTCAGTGGAGATGGCTACACCTTC. Translated: CASSPNLSGDGYTF. The entire variable domain, with the rest obtained from reference TRBV7-6 and TRBJ1-2, is as follows: GAGVSQSPRYKVTKRGQDVALRCDPISGHVSLYWYRQALGQGPEFLTYFNYEAQQDKSGLPNDRFSAERPEGSISTLTIQRTEQRDSAMYRCASSPNLSGDGYTFGSGTRLTVV.

The CDR3 sequence is CASSLARTSSDTQYF. The CDR3 DNA follows: TGTGCCAGCAGCTTAGCAAGGACTAGCTCAGATACGCAGTATTTT. The gene calls are TRBV7-6 and TRBJ2-3, with 8 positions matching TRBD2. Germline V gene lookup returns CDR1 SGHVS and CDR2 FNYEAQ. Trimming took 0 bases from V and 4 from J; bases not matched to a gene: 3. The CDR3 sequence is 15 residues long.

The rearrangement links TRBV30 to TRBJ1-5; D is undetermined. The V and J ends lost 3 bases and 5 bases respectively, with 8 bases between them. CDR3 length: 12 amino acids. CDR1 and CDR2 (germline): GTSNPN, SVGIG (reference sequence). CDR3 sequence (DNA): TGTGCCTGGAGCGACACTTATCAGCCCCAGCATTTT. It translates to CAWSDTYQPQHF. Together with reference TRBV30 and TRBJ1-5, the CDR3 gives the full variable domain: SQTIHQWPATLVQPVGSPLSLECTVEGTSNPNLYWYRQAAGRGLQLLFYSVGIGQISSEVPQNLSASRPQDRQFILSSKKLLLSDSGFYLCAWSDTYQPQHFGDGTRLSIL.

In regard to this clone: Germline and junction disagree at one end, which may indicate a read error. This rearrangement joins TRBV4-2 to TRBJ2-1; D is perhaps TRBD2 (6 bases). Per the germline V gene, CDR1 is LGHNA and CDR2 is YNFKEQ. The CDR3 loop spans 14 amino acids. The CDR3: CANSQDLTRPEQFF. The CDR3 bases are TGTGCCAACAGCCAAGATCTGACTAGACCTGAGCAGTTCTTC.

V is TRBV5-1 and J is TRBJ1-4, with D perhaps TRBD1 (6 bases). This CDR3 is built from 14 residues. The germline V gene has CDR1 SGHRS and CDR2 YFSETQ. V lost 1 base and J 6 bases, leaving 10 bases between the germline ends. CDR3 sequence reads: CASSLRTDDEKLFF. In DNA form, the CDR3 reads TGCGCCAGCAGCTTGCGGACAGACGATGAAAAACTGTTTTTT.

The genes are TRBV7-3 and TRBJ2-1; TRBD2 aligns across 11 bases. The CDR3 runs 18 residues. Trimming at V came to 0 bases and at J to 4 bases, leaving 8 bases not matched to a gene. The germline V gene has CDR1 SGHTA and CDR2 FQGTGA. The CDR3 region has the DNA TGTGCCAGCAGCTTAACCCCACTAGCGGGGGTGGGTTACAATGAGCAGTTCTTC. This encodes CASSLTPLAGVGYNEQFF. Based on the CDR3 plus reference TRBV7-3 and TRBJ2-1, the full variable domain is GAGVSQTPSNKVTEKGKYVELRCDPISGHTALYWYRQSLGQGPEFLIYFQGTGAADDSGLPNDRFFAVRPEGSVSTLKIQRTERGDSAVYLCASSLTPLAGVGYNEQFFGPGTRLTVL.

In nucleotides, the CDR3 is TGTGCCAGCAGCCCCCAGACTAGGGGAGAGACCCAGTACTTC. Residues: CASSPQTRGETQYF. The chain combines TRBV7-8 with TRBJ2-5, with D possibly TRBD2 on 6 matching bases. V was cut by 5 bases and J by 4 bases, with 14 bases left in between. The germline V gene encodes CDR1 SGHVS and CDR2 FQNEAQ. The CDR3 consists of 14 residues.

The genes are TRBV6-5 and TRBJ2-7; TRBD2 matches 14 bases. The CDR3 covers 16 residues. The V and J ends lost 2 bases and 6 bases, in that order; junction bases with no gene match: 6. Germline V gene data show CDR1 as MNHEY and CDR2 as SVGAGI. CDR3 DNA: TGTGCCAGCAGTTACAGGACTAGCGGGAGGTATGGCGAGCAGTACTTC. This sequence encodes CASSYRTSGRYGEQYF.

The chain recombines TRBV19 with TRBJ2-7; D gene unclear. The length of the CDR3 is 13 residues. V gave up 3 bases and J gave up 7 bases, with 13 bases separating them. Germline values: CDR1 LNHDA, CDR2 SQIVND (reference sequence). The CDR3 DNA is TGTGCCAGTAGTATGATGGGCGTAGGAGAGCAGTACTTC. Translating it yields CASSMMGVGEQYF.

The rearrangement links TRBV7-9 to TRBJ2-5; a possible D gene is TRBD1 (6 bases). The germline CDR1 and CDR2 sequences are SEHNR and FQNEAQ (reference sequence). Between the trimmed V and J ends, which lost 1 base and 4 bases, there was a span of 7 bases. This CDR3 comprises 13 residues. The CDR3 spells CASSLGGRETQYF. CDR3 nucleotide sequence: TGTGCCAGCAGCTTAGGGGGGCGAGAGACCCAGTACTTC.

The genes are TRBV15 and TRBJ2-7, with a weak D call TRBD1 (5 bases). This CDR3 has 17 residues. Trimming removed 0 bases at V and 5 bases at J, with 20 bases between. Germline V gives CDR1 LNHNV, CDR2 YYDKDF (reference sequence). CDR3 coding DNA: TGTGCCACCAGCAGAGATTTAGGGGCGATTAGCACCAACGAGCAGTACTTC. Amino acid sequence: CATSRDLGAISTNEQYF.

V and J are TRBV4-3 and TRBJ1-2; 8 nucleotides agree with TRBD1. The CDR3 runs to 15 residues. Germline V CDR1 and CDR2: LGHNA, YSLEER. J was trimmed by 4 bases and V by 5 bases; bases with no gene match: 9. CDR3 protein: CASSVETGVLYGYTF. The CDR3 nucleotides read TGCGCCAGCAGCGTGGAGACAGGGGTTCTCTATGGCTACACCTTC.

The chain recombines TRBV4-3 with TRBJ2-7; D call uncertain. The germline V and J ends were trimmed by 1 base and 1 base, with 5 bases remaining between them. CDR1 and CDR2 from the germline V gene are LGHNA and YSLEER. There are 13 residues in the CDR3. In DNA form, the CDR3 reads TGCGCCAGCAGCCAAGTACTATCCTACGAGCAGTACTTC. This translates into CASSQVLSYEQYF.

This rearrangement joins TRBV6-2 or TRBV6-3 to TRBJ1-1, with 7 nucleotides matching TRBD1. Germline V gives CDR1 MNHEY, CDR2 SVGEGT. The CDR3 runs 15 residues. Losses at the gene ends were 1 base for V and 2 bases for J; bases not matched to a gene: 4. The CDR3 loop reads CASSYLAGGNTEAFF. DNA for the CDR3: TGTGCCAGCAGTTACTTGGCAGGGGGAAACACTGAAGCTTTCTTT.

This chain links TRBV2 with TRBJ1-4, with no clear D. The CDR3 loop spans 15 amino acids. The germline V gene has CDR1 SNHLY and CDR2 FYNNEI. Trimming pared 6 bases from V and 8 bases from J, leaving 19 bases between. CDR3 in amino acids: CASSPFTSGGEKLFF. The CDR3 DNA reads TGTGCCAGCAGCCCCTTCACCTCCGGAGGAGAAAAACTGTTTTTT.

Concerning this clone itself: This sample includes further DNA sequences coding for the same CDR3. V and J are TRBV3-1 (or the pseudogene TRBV3-2) and TRBJ1-1, with D possibly matching TRBD1 (6 bases). This CDR3 comprises 11 residues. Trimming pared 6 bases from V and 5 bases from J, leaving 7 bases between. The germline V gene has CDR1 LGHDT and CDR2 YNNKEL (reference sequence). CDR3 DNA: TGTGCCAGCAGAGGGGGAACTGAAGCTTTCTTT. Protein product: CASRGGTEAFF.